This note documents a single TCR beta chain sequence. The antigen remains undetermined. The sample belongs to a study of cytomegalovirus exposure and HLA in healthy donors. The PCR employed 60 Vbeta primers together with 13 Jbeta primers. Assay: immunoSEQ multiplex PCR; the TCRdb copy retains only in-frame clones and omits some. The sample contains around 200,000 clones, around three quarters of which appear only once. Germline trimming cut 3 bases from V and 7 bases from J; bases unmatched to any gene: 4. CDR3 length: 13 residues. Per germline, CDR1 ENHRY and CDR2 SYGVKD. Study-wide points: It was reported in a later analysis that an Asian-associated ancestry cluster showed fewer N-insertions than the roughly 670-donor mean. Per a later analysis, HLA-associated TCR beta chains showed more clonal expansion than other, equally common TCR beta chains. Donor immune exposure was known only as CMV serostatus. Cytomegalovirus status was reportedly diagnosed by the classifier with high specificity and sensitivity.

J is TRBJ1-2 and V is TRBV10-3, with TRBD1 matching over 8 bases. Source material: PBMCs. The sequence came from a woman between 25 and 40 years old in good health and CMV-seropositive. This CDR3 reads CAISDQGAGGYTF. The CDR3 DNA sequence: TGTGCCATCAGTGACCAGGGGGCAGGTGGCTACACCTTC.